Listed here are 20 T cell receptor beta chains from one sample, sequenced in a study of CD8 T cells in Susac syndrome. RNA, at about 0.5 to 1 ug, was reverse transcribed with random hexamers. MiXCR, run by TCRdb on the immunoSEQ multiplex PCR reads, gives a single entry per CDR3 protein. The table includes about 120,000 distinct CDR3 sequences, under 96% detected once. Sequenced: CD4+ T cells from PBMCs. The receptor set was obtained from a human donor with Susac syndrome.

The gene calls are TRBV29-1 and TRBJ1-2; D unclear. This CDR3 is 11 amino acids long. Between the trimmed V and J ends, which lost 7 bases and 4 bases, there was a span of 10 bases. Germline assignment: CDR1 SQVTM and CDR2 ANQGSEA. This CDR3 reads CSAAGIYGYTF. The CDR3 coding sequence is TGCAGCGCCGCAGGCATCTATGGCTACACCTTC.

The CDR3 loop is CASRRPGVTGELFF. CDR3 nucleotide sequence: TGTGCCAGCAGGCGCCCGGGAGTCACCGGGGAGCTGTTTTTT. The chain links TRBV28 to TRBJ2-2; D perhaps matches TRBD2 (6 bases). CDR1 and CDR2 (germline): MDHEN, SYDVKM. The CDR3 sequence is 14 residues long. V lost 6 bases and J 4 bases, leaving 12 bases between the germline ends.

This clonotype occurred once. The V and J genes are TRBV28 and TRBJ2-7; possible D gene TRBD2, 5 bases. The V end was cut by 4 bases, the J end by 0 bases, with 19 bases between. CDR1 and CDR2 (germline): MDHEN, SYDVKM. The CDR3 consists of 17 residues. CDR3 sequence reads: CASSYPVGAASSYEQYF. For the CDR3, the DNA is TGTGCCAGCAGTTACCCCGTTGGAGCGGCGAGCTCCTACGAGCAGTACTTC.

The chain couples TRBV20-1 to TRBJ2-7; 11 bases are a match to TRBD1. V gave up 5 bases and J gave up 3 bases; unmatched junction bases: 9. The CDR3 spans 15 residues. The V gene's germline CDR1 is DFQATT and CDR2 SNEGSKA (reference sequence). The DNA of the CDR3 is TGCAGTGCTCGACCCTTGGACAGGGGGCTCTACGAGCAGTACTTC. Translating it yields CSARPLDRGLYEQYF.

The CDR3 DNA sequence: TGTGCCAGCAGTGTGAGCGCACCCCCCTACGAGCAGTACTTC. Translating gives CASSVSAPPYEQYF. The chain has TRBV2 and TRBJ2-7; D remains unclear. The V gene lost 4 bases and the J gene lost 2 bases, with 12 bases spanning the gap. Per the germline V gene, CDR1 is SNHLY and CDR2 is FYNNEI. CDR3 length: 14 amino acids.

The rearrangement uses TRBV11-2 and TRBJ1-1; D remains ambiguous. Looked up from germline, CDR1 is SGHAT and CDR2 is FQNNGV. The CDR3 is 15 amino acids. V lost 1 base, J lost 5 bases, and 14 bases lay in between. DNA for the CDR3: TGTGCCAGCAGCTTAGGTGGCAGCAGGAGGACTGAAGCTTTCTTT. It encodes CASSLGGSRRTEAFF.

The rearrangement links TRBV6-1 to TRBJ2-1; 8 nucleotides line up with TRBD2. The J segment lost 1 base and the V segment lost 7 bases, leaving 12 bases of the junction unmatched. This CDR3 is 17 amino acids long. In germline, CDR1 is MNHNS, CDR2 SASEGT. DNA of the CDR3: TGTGCCAGCAAGAGTAGCGGGATGGGAGGGTCCTACAATGAGCAGTTCTTC. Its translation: CASKSSGMGGSYNEQFF.

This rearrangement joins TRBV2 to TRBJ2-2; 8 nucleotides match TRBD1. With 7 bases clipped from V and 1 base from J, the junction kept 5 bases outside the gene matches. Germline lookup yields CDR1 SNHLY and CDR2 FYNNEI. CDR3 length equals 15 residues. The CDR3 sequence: CASTGDRQNTGELFF. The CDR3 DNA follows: TGTGCCAGCACCGGGGACAGGCAGAACACCGGGGAGCTGTTTTTT.

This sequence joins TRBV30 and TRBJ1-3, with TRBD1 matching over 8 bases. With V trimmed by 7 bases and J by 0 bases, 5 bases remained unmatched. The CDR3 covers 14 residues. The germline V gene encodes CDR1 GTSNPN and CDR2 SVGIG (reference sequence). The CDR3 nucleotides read TGTGCCTTGGACAGGGAAAGCTCTGGAAACACCATATATTTT. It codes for CALDRESSGNTIYF.

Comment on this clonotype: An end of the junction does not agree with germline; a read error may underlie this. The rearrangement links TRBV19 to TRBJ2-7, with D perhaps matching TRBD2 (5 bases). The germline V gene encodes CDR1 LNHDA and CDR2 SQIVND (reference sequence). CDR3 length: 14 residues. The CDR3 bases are TGTGCCAGTAGTCTTGGACTGACCTCCAACGAGCAGTACTTC. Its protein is CASSLGLTSNEQYF.

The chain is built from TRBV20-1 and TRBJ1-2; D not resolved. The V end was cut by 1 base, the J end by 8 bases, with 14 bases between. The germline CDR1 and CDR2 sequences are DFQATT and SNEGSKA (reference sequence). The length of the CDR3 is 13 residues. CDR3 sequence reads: CSARGQDLKGYTF. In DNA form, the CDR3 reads TGCAGTGCTAGAGGGCAGGATTTAAAGGGCTACACCTTC.

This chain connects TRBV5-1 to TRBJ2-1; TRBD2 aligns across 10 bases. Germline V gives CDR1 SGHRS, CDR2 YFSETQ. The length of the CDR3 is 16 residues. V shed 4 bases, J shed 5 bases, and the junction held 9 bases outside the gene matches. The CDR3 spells CASSASSGGGNNEQFF. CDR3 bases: TGCGCCAGCAGCGCCTCTAGCGGGGGTGGAAACAATGAGCAGTTCTTC. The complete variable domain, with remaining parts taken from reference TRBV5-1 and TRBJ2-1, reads KAGVTQTPRYLIKTRGQQVTLSCSPISGHRSVSWYQQTPGQGLQFLFEYFSETQRNKGNFPGRFSGRQFSNSRSEMNVSTLELGDSALYLCASSASSGGGNNEQFFGPGTRLTVL.

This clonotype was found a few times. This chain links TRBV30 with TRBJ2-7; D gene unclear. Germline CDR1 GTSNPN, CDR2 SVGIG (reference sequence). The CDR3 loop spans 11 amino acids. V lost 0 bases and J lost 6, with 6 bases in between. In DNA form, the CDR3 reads TGTGCCTGGAGTGTGGGGATCGAGCAGTACTTC. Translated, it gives CAWSVGIEQYF.

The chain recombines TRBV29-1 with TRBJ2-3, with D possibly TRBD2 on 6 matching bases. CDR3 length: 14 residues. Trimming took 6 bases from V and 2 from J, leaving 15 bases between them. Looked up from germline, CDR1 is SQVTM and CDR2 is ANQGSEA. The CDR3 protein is CSVIVRGHTDTQYF. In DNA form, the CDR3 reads TGCAGCGTAATAGTGCGGGGCCACACAGATACGCAGTATTTT.

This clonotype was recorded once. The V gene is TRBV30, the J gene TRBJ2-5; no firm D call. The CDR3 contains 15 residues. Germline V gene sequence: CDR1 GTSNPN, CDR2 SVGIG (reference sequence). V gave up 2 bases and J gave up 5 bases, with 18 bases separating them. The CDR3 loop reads CAWSSLSGVGETQYF. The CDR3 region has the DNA TGTGCCTGGAGTAGCCTCTCTGGGGTGGGTGAGACCCAGTACTTC.

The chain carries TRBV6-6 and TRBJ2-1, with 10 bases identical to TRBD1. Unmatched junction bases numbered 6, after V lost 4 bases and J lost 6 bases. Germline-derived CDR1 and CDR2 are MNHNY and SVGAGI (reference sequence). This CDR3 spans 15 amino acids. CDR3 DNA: TGTGCCAGCAGTTCCCCGGGACAGGGGCTCAATGAGCAGTTCTTC. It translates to CASSSPGQGLNEQFF.

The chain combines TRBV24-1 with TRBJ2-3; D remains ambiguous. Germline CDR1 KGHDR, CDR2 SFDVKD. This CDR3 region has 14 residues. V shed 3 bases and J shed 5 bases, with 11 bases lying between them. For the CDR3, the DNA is TGTGCCACCAGTGATCTGCTCCATGGAGATACGCAGTATTTT. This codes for CATSDLLHGDTQYF.

The CDR3 loop is CASSFQGADQPQHF. The CDR3 bases are TGTGCCAGCAGTTTCCAGGGGGCCGATCAGCCCCAGCATTTT. This chain uses TRBV12-3 or TRBV12-4 with TRBJ1-5; TRBD1 agrees at 8 bases. This CDR3 spans 14 amino acids. V lost 3 bases and J lost 5; bases outside the gene matches: 3.

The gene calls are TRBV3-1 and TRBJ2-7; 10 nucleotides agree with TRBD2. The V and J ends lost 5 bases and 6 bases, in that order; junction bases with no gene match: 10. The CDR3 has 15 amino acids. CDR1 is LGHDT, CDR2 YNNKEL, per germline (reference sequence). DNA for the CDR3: TGTGCCAGCAGCTTATCAGCGGGAGGGCAAGGCGAGCAGTACTTC. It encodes CASSLSAGGQGEQYF.

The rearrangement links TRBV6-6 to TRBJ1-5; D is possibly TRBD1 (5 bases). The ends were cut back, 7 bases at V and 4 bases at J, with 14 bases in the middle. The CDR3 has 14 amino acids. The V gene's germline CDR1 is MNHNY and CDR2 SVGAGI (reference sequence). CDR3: CASNIGTGNQPQHF. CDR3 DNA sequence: TGTGCCAGCAATATCGGGACTGGGAATCAGCCCCAGCATTTT.